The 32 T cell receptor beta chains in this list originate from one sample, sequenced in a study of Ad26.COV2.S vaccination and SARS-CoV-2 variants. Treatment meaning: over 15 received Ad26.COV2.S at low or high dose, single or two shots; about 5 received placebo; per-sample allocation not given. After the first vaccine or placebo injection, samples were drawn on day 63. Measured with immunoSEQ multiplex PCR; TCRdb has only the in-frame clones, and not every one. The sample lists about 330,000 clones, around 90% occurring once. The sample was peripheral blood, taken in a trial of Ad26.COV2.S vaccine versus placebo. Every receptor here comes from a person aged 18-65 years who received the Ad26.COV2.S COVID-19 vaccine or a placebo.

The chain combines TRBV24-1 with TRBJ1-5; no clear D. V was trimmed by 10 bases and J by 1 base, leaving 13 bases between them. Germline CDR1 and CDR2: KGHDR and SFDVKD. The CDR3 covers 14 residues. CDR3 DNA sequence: TGTGCCACGGACGACGGAGGAAGCAATCAGCCCCAGCATTTT. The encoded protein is CATDDGGSNQPQHF.

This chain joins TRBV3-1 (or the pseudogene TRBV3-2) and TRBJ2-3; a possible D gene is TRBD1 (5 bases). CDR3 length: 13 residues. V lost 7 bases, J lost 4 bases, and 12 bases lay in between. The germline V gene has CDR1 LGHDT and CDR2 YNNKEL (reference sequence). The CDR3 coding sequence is TGTGCCAGCACCCTTAGGGGTCCAGATACGCAGTATTTT. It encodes CASTLRGPDTQYF.

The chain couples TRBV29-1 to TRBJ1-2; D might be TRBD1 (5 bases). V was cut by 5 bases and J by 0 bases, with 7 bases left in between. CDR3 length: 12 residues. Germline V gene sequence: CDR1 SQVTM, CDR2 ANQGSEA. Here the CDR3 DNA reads TGCAGCGTTCAGACAGCTAACTATGGCTACACCTTC. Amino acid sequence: CSVQTANYGYTF.

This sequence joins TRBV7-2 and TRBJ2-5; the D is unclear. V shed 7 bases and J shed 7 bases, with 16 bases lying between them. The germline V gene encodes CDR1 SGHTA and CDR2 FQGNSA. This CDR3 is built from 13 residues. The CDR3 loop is CASTPTMSGTQYF. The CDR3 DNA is TGTGCCAGCACTCCAACGATGTCGGGGACCCAGTACTTC.

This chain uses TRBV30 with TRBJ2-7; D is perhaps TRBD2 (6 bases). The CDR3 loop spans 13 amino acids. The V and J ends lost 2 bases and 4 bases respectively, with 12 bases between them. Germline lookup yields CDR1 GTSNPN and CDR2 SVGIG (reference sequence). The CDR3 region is CAWSIGGSYEQYV. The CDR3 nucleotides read TGTGCCTGGAGTATCGGGGGAAGTTACGAGCAGTACGTC.

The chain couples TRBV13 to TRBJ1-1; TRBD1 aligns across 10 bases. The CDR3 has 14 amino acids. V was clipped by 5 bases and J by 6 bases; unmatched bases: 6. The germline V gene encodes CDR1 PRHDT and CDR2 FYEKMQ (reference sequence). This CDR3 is CASSLTDRGSEAFF. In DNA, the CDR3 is TGTGCCAGCAGCCTAACGGACAGGGGGTCTGAAGCTTTCTTT.

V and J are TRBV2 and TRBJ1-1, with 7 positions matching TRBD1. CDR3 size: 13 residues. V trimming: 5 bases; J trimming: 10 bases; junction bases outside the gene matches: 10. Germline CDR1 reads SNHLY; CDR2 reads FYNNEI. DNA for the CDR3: TGTGCCAGCAGTTCAGGATCCCCAGGGGGAGCTTTCTTT. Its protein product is CASSSGSPGGAFF. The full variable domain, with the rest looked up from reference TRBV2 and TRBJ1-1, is EPEVTQTPSHQVTQMGQEVILRCVPISNHLYFYWYRQILGQKVEFLVSFYNNEISEKSEIFDDQFSVERPDGSNFTLKIRSTKLEDSAMYFCASSSGSPGGAFFGQGTRLTVV.

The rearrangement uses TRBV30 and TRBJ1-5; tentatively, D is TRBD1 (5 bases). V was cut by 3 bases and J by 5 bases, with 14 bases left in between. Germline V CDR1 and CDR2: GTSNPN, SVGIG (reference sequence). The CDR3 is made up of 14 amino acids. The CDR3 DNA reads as TGTGCCTGGAGCGTAGGGTCAGGGTATCAGCCCCAGCATTTT. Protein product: CAWSVGSGYQPQHF.

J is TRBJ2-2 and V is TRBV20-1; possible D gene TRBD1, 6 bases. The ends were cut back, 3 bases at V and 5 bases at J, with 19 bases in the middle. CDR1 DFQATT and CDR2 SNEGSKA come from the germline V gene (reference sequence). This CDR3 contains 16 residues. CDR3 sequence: CSASRPGESGTGELFF. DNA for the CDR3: TGCAGTGCTAGTCGTCCAGGGGAATCGGGTACCGGGGAGCTGTTTTTT.

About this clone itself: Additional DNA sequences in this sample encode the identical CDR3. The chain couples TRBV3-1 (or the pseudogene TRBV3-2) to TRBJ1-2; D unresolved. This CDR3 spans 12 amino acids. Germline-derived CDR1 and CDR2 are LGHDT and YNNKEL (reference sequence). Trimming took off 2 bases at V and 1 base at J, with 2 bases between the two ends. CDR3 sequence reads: CASSQSNYGYTF. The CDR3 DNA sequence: TGTGCCAGCAGCCAAAGTAACTATGGCTACACCTTC.

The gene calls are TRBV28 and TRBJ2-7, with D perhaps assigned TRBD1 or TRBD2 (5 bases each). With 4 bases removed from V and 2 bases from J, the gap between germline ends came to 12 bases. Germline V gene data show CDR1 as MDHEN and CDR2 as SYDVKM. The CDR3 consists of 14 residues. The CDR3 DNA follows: TGTGCCAGCAGTTCGGGGACGGTGGCCTACGAGCAGTACGTC. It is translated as CASSSGTVAYEQYV.

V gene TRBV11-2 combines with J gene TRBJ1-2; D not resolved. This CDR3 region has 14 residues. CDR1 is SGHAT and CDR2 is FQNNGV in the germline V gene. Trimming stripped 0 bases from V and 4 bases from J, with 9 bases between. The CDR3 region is CASSLDLPSYGYTF. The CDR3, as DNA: TGTGCCAGCAGCTTAGATCTTCCCAGCTATGGCTACACCTTC. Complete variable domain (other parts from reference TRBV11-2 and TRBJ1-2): EAGVAQSPRYKIIEKRQSVAFWCNPISGHATLYWYQQILGQGPKLLIQFQNNGVVDDSQLPKDRFSAERLKGVDSTLKIQPAKLEDSAVYLCASSLDLPSYGYTFGSGTRLTVV.

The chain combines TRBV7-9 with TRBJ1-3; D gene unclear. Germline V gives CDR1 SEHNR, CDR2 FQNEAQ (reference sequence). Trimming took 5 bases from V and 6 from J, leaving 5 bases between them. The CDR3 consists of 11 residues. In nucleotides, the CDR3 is TGTGCCAGCAGCCAAGAAAACACCATATATTTT. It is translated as CASSQENTIYF.

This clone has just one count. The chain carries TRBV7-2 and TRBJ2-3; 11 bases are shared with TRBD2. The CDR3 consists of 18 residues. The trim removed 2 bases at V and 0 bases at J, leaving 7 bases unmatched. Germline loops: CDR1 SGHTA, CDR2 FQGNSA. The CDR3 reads CASSLPSGGSISTDTQYF. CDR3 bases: TGTGCCAGCAGCTTACCTAGCGGGGGGTCAATTAGCACAGATACGCAGTATTTT.

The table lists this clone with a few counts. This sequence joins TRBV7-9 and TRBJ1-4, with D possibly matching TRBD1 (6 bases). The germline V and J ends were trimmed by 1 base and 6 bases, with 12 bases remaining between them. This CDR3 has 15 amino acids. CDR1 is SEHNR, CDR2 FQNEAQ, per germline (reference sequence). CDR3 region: CASSLVGQGYEKLFF. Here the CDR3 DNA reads TGTGCCAGCAGCTTAGTGGGGCAGGGGTATGAAAAACTGTTTTTT.

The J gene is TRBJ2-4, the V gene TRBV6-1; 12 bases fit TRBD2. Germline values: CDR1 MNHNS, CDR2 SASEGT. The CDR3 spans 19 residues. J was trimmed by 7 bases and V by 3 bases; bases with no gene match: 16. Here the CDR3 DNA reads TGTGCCAGCAGTGATGCTAGCGGGAGGGCCCACGTAAGGGAGAACATTCAGTACTTC. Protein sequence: CASSDASGRAHVRENIQYF.

The CDR3 coding sequence is TGCGCCAGCAACTTAGGACAGGGGGCCGGGAGCGGGGAGCTGTTTTTT. This sequence encodes CASNLGQGAGSGELFF. The chain uses TRBV5-1 and TRBJ2-2, with 11 positions matching TRBD1. The CDR3 is 16 residues long. V lost 6 bases, J lost 7 bases, and 11 bases stayed unmatched. Germline V gives CDR1 SGHRS, CDR2 YFSETQ.

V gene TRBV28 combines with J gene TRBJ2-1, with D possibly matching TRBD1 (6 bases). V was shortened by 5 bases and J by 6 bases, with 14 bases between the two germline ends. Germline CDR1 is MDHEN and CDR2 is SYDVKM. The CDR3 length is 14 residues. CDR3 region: CASSPSVGGNEQFF. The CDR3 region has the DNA TGTGCCAGCAGTCCCTCGGTAGGGGGCAATGAGCAGTTCTTC.

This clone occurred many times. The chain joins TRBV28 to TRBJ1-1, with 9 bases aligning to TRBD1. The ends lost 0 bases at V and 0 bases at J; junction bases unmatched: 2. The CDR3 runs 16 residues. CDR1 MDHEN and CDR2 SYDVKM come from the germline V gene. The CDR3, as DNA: TGTGCCAGCAGTTTATGGGGGACAGGGATGAACACTGAAGCTTTCTTT. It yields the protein CASSLWGTGMNTEAFF.

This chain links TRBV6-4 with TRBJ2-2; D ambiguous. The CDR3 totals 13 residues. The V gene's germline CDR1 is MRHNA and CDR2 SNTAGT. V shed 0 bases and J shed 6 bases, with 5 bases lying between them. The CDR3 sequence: CASSDSWPGELFF. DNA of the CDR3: TGTGCCAGCAGTGACTCTTGGCCCGGGGAGCTGTTTTTT.

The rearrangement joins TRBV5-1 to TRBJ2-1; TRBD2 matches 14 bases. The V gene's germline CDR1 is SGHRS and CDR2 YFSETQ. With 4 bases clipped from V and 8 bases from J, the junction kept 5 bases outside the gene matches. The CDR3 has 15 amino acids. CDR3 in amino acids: CASSLGLAGDDEQFF. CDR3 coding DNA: TGCGCCAGCAGCCTGGGACTAGCGGGAGATGATGAGCAGTTCTTC. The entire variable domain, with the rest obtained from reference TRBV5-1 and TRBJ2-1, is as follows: KAGVTQTPRYLIKTRGQQVTLSCSPISGHRSVSWYQQTPGQGLQFLFEYFSETQRNKGNFPGRFSGRQFSNSRSEMNVSTLELGDSALYLCASSLGLAGDDEQFFGPGTRLTVL.

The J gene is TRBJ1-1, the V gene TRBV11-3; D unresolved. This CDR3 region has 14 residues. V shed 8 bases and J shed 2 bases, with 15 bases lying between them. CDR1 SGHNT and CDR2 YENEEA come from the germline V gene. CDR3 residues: CASARAESNTEAFF. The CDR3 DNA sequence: TGTGCCAGCGCGAGGGCGGAAAGTAACACTGAAGCTTTCTTT.

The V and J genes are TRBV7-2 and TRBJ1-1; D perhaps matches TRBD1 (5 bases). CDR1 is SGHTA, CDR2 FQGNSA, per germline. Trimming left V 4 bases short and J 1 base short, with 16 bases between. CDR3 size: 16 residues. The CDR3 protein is CASSYRSGPRNTEAFF. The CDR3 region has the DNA TGTGCCAGCAGCTATCGATCGGGACCCCGGAACACTGAAGCTTTCTTT.

The CDR3 bases are TGTGCCAGCAGCTTTCCTGGACAGGTATGGATGAACACTGAAGCTTTCTTT. This translates into CASSFPGQVWMNTEAFF. The rearrangement joins TRBV7-2 to TRBJ1-1, with 7 bases identical to TRBD1. Looked up from germline, CDR1 is SGHTA and CDR2 is FQGNSA. The V gene end was trimmed by 3 bases and the J gene end by 0 bases; junction bases not matched to a gene: 10. The CDR3 is 17 residues long.

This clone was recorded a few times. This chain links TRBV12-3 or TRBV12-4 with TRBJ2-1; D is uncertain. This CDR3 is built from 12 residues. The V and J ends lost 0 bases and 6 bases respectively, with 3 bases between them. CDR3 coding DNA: TGTGCCAGCAGTTTAGCGGGCAATGAGCAGTTCTTC. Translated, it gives CASSLAGNEQFF.

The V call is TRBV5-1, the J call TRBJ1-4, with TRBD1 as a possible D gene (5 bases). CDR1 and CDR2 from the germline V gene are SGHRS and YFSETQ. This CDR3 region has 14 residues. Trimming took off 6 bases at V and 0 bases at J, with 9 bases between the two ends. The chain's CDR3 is CASKQDATNEKLFF. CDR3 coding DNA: TGCGCCAGCAAACAGGATGCAACTAATGAAAAACTGTTTTTT.

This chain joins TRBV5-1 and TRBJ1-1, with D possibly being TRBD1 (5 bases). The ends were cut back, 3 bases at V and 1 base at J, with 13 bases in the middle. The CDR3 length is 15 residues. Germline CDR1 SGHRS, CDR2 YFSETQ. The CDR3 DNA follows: TGCGCCAGCAGCTCCCAGGGTCCCGCGAACACTGAAGCTTTCTTT. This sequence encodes CASSSQGPANTEAFF.

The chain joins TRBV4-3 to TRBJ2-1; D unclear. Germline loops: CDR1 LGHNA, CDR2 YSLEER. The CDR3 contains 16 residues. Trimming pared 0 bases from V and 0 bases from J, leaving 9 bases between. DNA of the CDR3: TGCGCCAGCAGCCAAGACTTAACGGTCTCCTACAATGAGCAGTTCTTC. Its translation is CASSQDLTVSYNEQFF.

In nucleotides, the CDR3 is TGCGCCAGCAGCCAAGCCGGGACTAGCAGGGACAATGAGCAGTTCTTC. It specifies CASSQAGTSRDNEQFF. The chain couples TRBV4-1 to TRBJ2-1; 9 bases match TRBD2. This CDR3 has 16 residues. The germline V gene has CDR1 MGHRA and CDR2 YSYEKL. V lost 1 base to trimming and J lost 5 bases; unmatched junction nucleotides: 6.

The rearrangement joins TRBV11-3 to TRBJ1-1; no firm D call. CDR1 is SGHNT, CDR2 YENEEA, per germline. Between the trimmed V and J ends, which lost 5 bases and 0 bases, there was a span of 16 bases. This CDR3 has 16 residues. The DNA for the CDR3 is TGTGCCAGCAGCCTCCGAATAACACATATGAACACTGAAGCTTTCTTT. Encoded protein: CASSLRITHMNTEAFF. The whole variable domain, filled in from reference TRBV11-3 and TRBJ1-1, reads EAGVVQSPRYKIIEKKQPVAFWCNPISGHNTLYWYLQNLGQGPELLIRYENEEAVDDSQLPKDRFSAERLKGVDSTLKIQPAELGDSAVYLCASSLRITHMNTEAFFGQGTRLTVV.

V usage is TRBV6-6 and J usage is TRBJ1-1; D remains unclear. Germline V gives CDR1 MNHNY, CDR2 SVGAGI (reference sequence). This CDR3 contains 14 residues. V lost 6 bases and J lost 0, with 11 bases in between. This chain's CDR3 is CASRRSNMNTEAFF. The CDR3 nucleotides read TGTGCCAGCAGGAGATCTAATATGAACACTGAAGCTTTCTTT.

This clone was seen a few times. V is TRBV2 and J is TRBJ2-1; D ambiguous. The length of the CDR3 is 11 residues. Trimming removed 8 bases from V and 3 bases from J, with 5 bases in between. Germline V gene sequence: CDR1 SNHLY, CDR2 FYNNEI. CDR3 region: CASLFYNEQFF. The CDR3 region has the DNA TGTGCCAGCCTGTTCTACAATGAGCAGTTCTTC. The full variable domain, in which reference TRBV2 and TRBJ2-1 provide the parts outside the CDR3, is EPEVTQTPSHQVTQMGQEVILRCVPISNHLYFYWYRQILGQKVEFLVSFYNNEISEKSEIFDDQFSVERPDGSNFTLKIRSTKLEDSAMYFCASLFYNEQFFGPGTRLTVL.